This T cell receptor beta chain was identified in a study of T-cell memory formation after mild COVID-19. This CDR3 contains 15 residues. Trimming removed 3 bases at V and 5 bases at J, with 13 bases between. Germline CDR1 is SEHNR and CDR2 is FQNEAQ (reference sequence). This clonotype was counted only a few times. TCRdb used MiXCR to reprocess the 5' RACE reads, holding one entry per CDR3 protein. This table has roughly 99,000 distinct CDR3 sequences, 13% to 15% appearing once. The V call is TRBV7-9, the J call TRBJ1-4; D is uncertain. This clonotype originated in a man younger than 35 who had mild COVID-19 (a few samples of this study predate the infection). Cell type and time point are not known. Sequenced input: PBMCs or a T cell subset sorted from them (not recorded which). The CDR3 region is CASSFNGSPNEKLFF. CDR3 DNA sequence: TGTGCCAGCAGCTTCAACGGTTCACCAAATGAAAAACTGTTTTTT. The full variable domain, with the rest looked up from reference TRBV7-9 and TRBJ1-4, is DTGVSQNPRHKITKRGQNVTFRCDPISEHNRLYWYRQTLGQGPEFLTYFQNEAQLEKSRLLSDRFSAERPKGSFSTLEIQRTEQGDSAMYLCASSFNGSPNEKLFFGSGTQLSVL.